The 20 T cell receptor beta chains below were found in one sample sequenced in a study of lymphopenia after photon versus proton radiotherapy. Sequencing was performed with immunoSEQ multiplex PCR; in TCRdb, only in-frame clones are kept and a portion is missing. This sample has around 160,000 clones; 70% to 90% occur once, and the top ten carry around 5.1%. The specimen comprised peripheral blood, sampled from a patient treated with photon-based radiotherapy. The source is a man aged 50 or older with gastric cancer.

This chain joins TRBV9 and TRBJ2-1, with D possibly TRBD2 on 6 matching bases. CDR1 is SGDLS, CDR2 YYNGEE, per germline. Trimming pared 2 bases from V and 3 bases from J, leaving 9 bases between. The CDR3 has 14 residues. The CDR3 sequence: CASSVSSVYNEQFF. CDR3 coding DNA: TGTGCCAGCAGCGTTTCTAGCGTCTACAATGAGCAGTTCTTC. Filled out from reference TRBV9 and TRBJ2-1, the complete variable domain reads DSGVTQTPKHLITATGQRVTLRCSPRSGDLSVYWYQQSLDQGLQFLIQYYNGEERAKGNILERFSAQQFPDLHSELNLSSLELGDSALYFCASSVSSVYNEQFFGPGTRLTVL.

The chain joins TRBV11-3 to TRBJ2-1; 9 positions match TRBD1. V was clipped by 0 bases and J by 7 bases; unmatched bases: 4. The CDR3 runs 15 residues. CDR1 and CDR2 from the germline V gene are SGHNT and YENEEA. Here the CDR3 reads CASSLDSGTGNEQFF. For the CDR3, the DNA is TGTGCCAGCAGCTTAGATTCCGGGACAGGGAATGAGCAGTTCTTC.

The chain joins TRBV29-1 to TRBJ2-1; 9 positions agree with TRBD2. V gave up 7 bases and J gave up 6 bases; unmatched junction bases: 7. The CDR3 spans 13 residues. Germline-derived CDR1 and CDR2 are SQVTM and ANQGSEA. In DNA, the CDR3 is TGCAGCGGGGGGGCTAGCGGGACCAATGAGCAGTTCTTC. This encodes CSGGASGTNEQFF.

The genes are TRBV4-2 and TRBJ2-7; 10 nucleotides match TRBD2. Germline V gives CDR1 LGHNA, CDR2 YNFKEQ. Germline trimming cut 0 bases from V and 5 bases from J; bases unmatched to any gene: 16. The CDR3 loop spans 19 amino acids. The CDR3 coding sequence is TGTGCCAGCAGCCAAGATAGCTTGGGAGCGGGAGGGATGGTGGACGAGCAGTACTTC. Translated, it gives CASSQDSLGAGGMVDEQYF.

This clone was detected only once. The chain links TRBV28 to TRBJ2-3; perhaps TRBD2 as D (7 bases). Germline CDR1 is MDHEN and CDR2 is SYDVKM. Trimming shortened V by 9 bases and J by 1 base, and 17 bases separated the two germline ends. The CDR3 covers 15 residues. CDR3 sequence reads: CASRVRGAGTDTQYF. The CDR3 DNA reads as TGTGCCAGTAGAGTCCGGGGGGCGGGCACAGATACGCAGTATTTT.

The chain recombines TRBV5-4 with TRBJ2-5, with TRBD1 matching 7 bases. Germline CDR1 reads SGHNT; CDR2 reads YYREEE (reference sequence). The CDR3 covers 16 residues. J was trimmed by 6 bases and V by 3 bases; bases with no gene match: 14. The CDR3 coding sequence is TGTGCCAGCAGCTCAAAGTCGGACAGGCTGCTAAAGACCCAGTACTTC. Protein product: CASSSKSDRLLKTQYF.

This clone has a single count. This chain connects TRBV6-6 to TRBJ1-1; D not resolved. Trimming cost V 5 bases and J 3 bases, with 10 bases left between them. The CDR3 consists of 13 residues. Germline CDR1 and CDR2: MNHNY and SVGAGI (reference sequence). The CDR3 sequence: CASSTPRDTEAFF. CDR3 coding DNA: TGTGCCAGCAGTACCCCCCGGGACACTGAAGCTTTCTTT.

CDR3: CASSPPEALNTEAFF. In DNA form, the CDR3 reads TGTGCCAGCTCACCACCTGAGGCCCTGAACACTGAAGCTTTCTTT. The chain recombines TRBV18 with TRBJ1-1; no definite D call. Germline CDR1 reads KGHSH; CDR2 reads LQKENI. The CDR3 runs to 15 residues. The ends were cut back, 0 bases at V and 0 bases at J, with 8 bases in the middle.

The chain has TRBV7-2 and TRBJ2-1; a possible D gene is TRBD2 (5 bases). The CDR3 spans 14 residues. Germline CDR1 and CDR2: SGHTA and FQGNSA. The germline V and J ends were trimmed by 0 bases and 5 bases, with 8 bases remaining between them. CDR3 bases: TGTGCCAGCAGCTTAGCGAGGGAAAACAATGAGCAGTTCTTC. Translation gives CASSLARENNEQFF.

This chain links TRBV6-5 with TRBJ1-1; D might be TRBD1 (6 bases). There are 15 residues in the CDR3. Trimming took 0 bases from V and 1 from J, leaving 9 bases between them. Per the germline V gene, CDR1 is MNHEY and CDR2 is SVGAGI. CDR3 loop: CASSYSTQGNTEAFF. The CDR3 nucleotides read TGTGCCAGCAGTTACTCGACACAGGGGAACACTGAAGCTTTCTTT.

The chain employs TRBV18 and TRBJ2-2; TRBD2 is a possible D gene (5 bases). The CDR3 length is 13 residues. Germline assignment: CDR1 KGHSH and CDR2 LQKENI. Trimming removed 6 bases at V and 7 bases at J, with 12 bases between. CDR3 DNA: TGTGCCAGCTCTCTTTTTGAGGGCGGGGAGCTGTTTTTT. As protein: CASSLFEGGELFF.

The chain uses TRBV4-1 and TRBJ2-1; D not resolved. The CDR3 is made up of 13 amino acids. Germline V lookup: CDR1 MGHRA, CDR2 YSYEKL. V lost 0 bases to trimming and J lost 10 bases, with 10 bases between them. The CDR3 DNA reads TGCGCCAGCAGCCAAGAACGCCCGTTGGAGCAGTTCTTC. It codes for CASSQERPLEQFF.

The V call is TRBV5-1, the J call TRBJ2-1, with TRBD1 matching over 11 bases. The J segment lost 7 bases and the V segment lost 4 bases, leaving 10 bases of the junction unmatched. Germline CDR1 SGHRS, CDR2 YFSETQ. The CDR3 is made up of 16 amino acids. CDR3 in amino acids: CASSPAGTGGFNEQFF. DNA of the CDR3: TGCGCCAGCAGCCCGGCCGGGACAGGGGGGTTTAATGAGCAGTTCTTC. Filled out from reference TRBV5-1 and TRBJ2-1, the complete variable domain reads KAGVTQTPRYLIKTRGQQVTLSCSPISGHRSVSWYQQTPGQGLQFLFEYFSETQRNKGNFPGRFSGRQFSNSRSEMNVSTLELGDSALYLCASSPAGTGGFNEQFFGPGTRLTVL.

This chain joins TRBV2 and TRBJ1-1; a weak D match, TRBD1 (5 bases). The CDR3 contains 14 residues. Germline CDR1 is SNHLY and CDR2 is FYNNEI. Between the trimmed V and J ends, which lost 0 bases and 7 bases, there was a span of 12 bases. The DNA for the CDR3 is TGTGCCAGCAGTGAAGCCCAGGGTTTCGGTGAAGCTTTCTTT. Its protein is CASSEAQGFGEAFF. The full variable domain, with the rest looked up from reference TRBV2 and TRBJ1-1, is EPEVTQTPSHQVTQMGQEVILRCVPISNHLYFYWYRQILGQKVEFLVSFYNNEISEKSEIFDDQFSVERPDGSNFTLKIRSTKLEDSAMYFCASSEAQGFGEAFFGQGTRLTVV.

This clone has just one count. The rearrangement links TRBV2 to TRBJ2-5; D is unresolved. Germline assignment: CDR1 SNHLY and CDR2 FYNNEI. V was cut by 4 bases and J by 4 bases, with 10 bases left in between. The length of the CDR3 is 13 residues. CDR3 protein: CASSGSGLETQYF. For the CDR3, the DNA is TGTGCCAGCAGTGGGTCAGGATTAGAGACCCAGTACTTC.

This clone was recorded a few times. The CDR3 protein is CAWSSLNTEAFF. CDR3 coding DNA: TGTGCCTGGAGTTCTCTGAACACTGAAGCTTTCTTT. This chain uses TRBV30 with TRBJ1-1; D is unresolved. Germline V gene sequence: CDR1 GTSNPN, CDR2 SVGIG (reference sequence). V was shortened by 2 bases and J by 0 bases, with 4 bases between the two germline ends. This CDR3 is 12 amino acids long.

The chain joins TRBV10-3 to TRBJ2-7; D is tentatively TRBD1 or TRBD2 (5 bases each). The CDR3 consists of 13 residues. In germline, CDR1 is ENHRY, CDR2 SYGVKD. V was clipped by 10 bases and J by 0 bases, with 13 bases between them. CDR3 in amino acids: CATSGTDSYEQYF. Here the CDR3 DNA reads TGTGCCACCTCCGGGACGGACTCCTACGAGCAGTACTTC.

CDR3 loop: CATSRRQGVSGNTIYF. CDR3 DNA sequence: TGTGCCACCAGCAGGAGACAGGGGGTTTCTGGAAACACCATATATTTT. The gene calls are TRBV15 and TRBJ1-3, with 9 bases that match TRBD1. The V gene's germline CDR1 is LNHNV and CDR2 YYDKDF (reference sequence). With V trimmed by 3 bases and J by 1 base, 4 bases remained unmatched. This CDR3 is 16 amino acids long.

The chain has TRBV20-1 and TRBJ2-7; D call uncertain. The CDR3 sequence is 11 residues long. Trimming pared 7 bases from V and 3 bases from J, leaving 10 bases between. CDR1 DFQATT and CDR2 SNEGSKA come from the germline V gene (reference sequence). The CDR3 DNA sequence: TGCAGTGAGCAGCGTGGCTACGAGCAGTACTTC. Translated, it gives CSEQRGYEQYF.

The V and J genes are TRBV5-1 and TRBJ2-5; 12 bases are a match to TRBD1. Germline V gene lookup returns CDR1 SGHRS and CDR2 YFSETQ. The CDR3 has 15 amino acids. V was clipped by 6 bases and J by 5 bases; unmatched bases: 8. The CDR3: CASNFGTGGFETQYF. The CDR3 nucleotides are TGCGCCAGCAACTTCGGGACAGGGGGCTTTGAGACCCAGTACTTC.